This TCR beta chain was sequenced for a study of T cell responses to AZD1222 COVID-19 vaccine. Assay: immunoSEQ multiplex PCR; the TCRdb copy retains only in-frame clones and omits some. This table holds 200,000 to 250,000 clones, roughly 91% found once. There are 13 residues in the CDR3. Germline V lookup: CDR1 GTSNPN, CDR2 SVGIG (reference sequence). V lost 7 bases, J lost 6 bases, and 18 bases lay in between. The input for sequencing was peripheral blood, taken on day 0 of MenACWY control vaccination. The genes are TRBV30 and TRBJ1-1; D not resolved. The clonotype originates from an adult in good health. The CDR3 nucleotides are TGTGCCTACGACCCTCGACTCGGCGCTGAAGCTTTCTTT. As protein: CAYDPRLGAEAFF. Full variable domain (missing parts from reference TRBV30 and TRBJ1-1): SQTIHQWPATLVQPVGSPLSLECTVEGTSNPNLYWYRQAAGRGLQLLFYSVGIGQISSEVPQNLSASRPQDRQFILSSKKLLLSDSGFYLCAYDPRLGAEAFFGQGTRLTVV.